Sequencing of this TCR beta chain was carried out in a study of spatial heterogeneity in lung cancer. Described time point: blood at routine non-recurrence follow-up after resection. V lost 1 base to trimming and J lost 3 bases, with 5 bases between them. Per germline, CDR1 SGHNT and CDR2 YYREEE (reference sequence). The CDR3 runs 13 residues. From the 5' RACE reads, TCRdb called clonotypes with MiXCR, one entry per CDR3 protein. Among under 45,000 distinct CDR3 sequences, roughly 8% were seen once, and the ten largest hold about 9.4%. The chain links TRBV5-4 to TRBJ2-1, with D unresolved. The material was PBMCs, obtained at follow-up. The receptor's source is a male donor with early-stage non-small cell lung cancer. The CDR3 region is CASSLSLYNEQFF. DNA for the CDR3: TGTGCCAGCAGCTTGTCCCTCTACAATGAGCAGTTCTTC.